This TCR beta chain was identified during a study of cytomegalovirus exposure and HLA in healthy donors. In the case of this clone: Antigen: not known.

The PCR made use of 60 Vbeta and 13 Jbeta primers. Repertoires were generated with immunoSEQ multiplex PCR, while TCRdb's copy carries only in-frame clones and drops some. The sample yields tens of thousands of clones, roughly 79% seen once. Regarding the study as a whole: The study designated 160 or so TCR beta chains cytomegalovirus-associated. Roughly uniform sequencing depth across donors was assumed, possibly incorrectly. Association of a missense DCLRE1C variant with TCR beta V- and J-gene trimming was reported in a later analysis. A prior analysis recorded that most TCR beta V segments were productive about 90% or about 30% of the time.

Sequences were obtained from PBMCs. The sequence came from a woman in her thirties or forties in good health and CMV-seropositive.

The CDR3 sequence is CASSQEDRRSNQPQHF. The CDR3 bases are TGCGCCAGCAGTCAAGAGGACAGACGAAGCAATCAGCCCCAGCATTTT. This chain uses TRBV23-1 with TRBJ1-5, with D maybe TRBD1 (6 bases). TRBV23-1 is treated as an ORF (open reading frame) with a function not yet certain. Trimming pared 2 bases from V and 1 base from J, leaving 12 bases between. This CDR3 region has 16 residues.